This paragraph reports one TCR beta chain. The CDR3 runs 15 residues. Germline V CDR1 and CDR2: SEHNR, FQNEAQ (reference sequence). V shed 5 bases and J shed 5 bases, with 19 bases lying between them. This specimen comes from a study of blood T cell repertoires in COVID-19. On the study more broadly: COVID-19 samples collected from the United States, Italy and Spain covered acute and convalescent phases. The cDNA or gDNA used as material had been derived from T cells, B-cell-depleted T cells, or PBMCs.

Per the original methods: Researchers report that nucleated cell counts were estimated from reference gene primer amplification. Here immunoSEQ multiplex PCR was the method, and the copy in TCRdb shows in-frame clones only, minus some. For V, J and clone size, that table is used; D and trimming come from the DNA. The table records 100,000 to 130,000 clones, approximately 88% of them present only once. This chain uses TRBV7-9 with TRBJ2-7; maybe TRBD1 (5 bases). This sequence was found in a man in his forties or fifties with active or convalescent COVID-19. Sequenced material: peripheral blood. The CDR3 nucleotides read TGTGCCAGCAGCCTCGTAGGGGTGAAGGAACACGAGCAGTACTTC. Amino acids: CASSLVGVKEHEQYF. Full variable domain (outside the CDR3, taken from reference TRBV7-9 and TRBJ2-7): DTGVSQNPRHKITKRGQNVTFRCDPISEHNRLYWYRQTLGQGPEFLTYFQNEAQLEKSRLLSDRFSAERPKGSFSTLEIQRTEQGDSAMYLCASSLVGVKEHEQYFGPGTRLTVT.